The present T cell receptor beta chain was sequenced within a study of CD8 T cells in ankylosing spondylitis. Overall study findings and caveats: Significant enrichment of disease-linked clones was reported in matched ankylosing spondylitis synovial fluid. Characteristic of ankylosing spondylitis blood, it appeared, was a TCR beta motif comprising about 8 highly homologous variants.

The sample holds many counts of this clonotype. The antigen remains unidentified. TCRdb processed the 5' RACE reads anew with MiXCR; each CDR3 protein has one entry. The sample includes some 220,000 distinct CDR3 sequences, less than 9.5% of them seen just once. The CDR3 extends over 15 amino acids. V lost 5 bases and J lost 5, with 13 bases in between. Germline lookup yields CDR1 SEHNR and CDR2 FQNEAQ (reference sequence). Input material: blood, either unsorted or a sorted T cell fraction (not recorded which). This TCR derives from a female donor with ankylosing spondylitis or in good health (not recorded which). The V call is TRBV7-9, the J call TRBJ1-6; D gene uncertain. The CDR3 nucleotides read TGTGCCAGCAGCCCATCCGACGGGGATAATTCACCCCTCCACTTT. The encoded protein is CASSPSDGDNSPLHF. Full variable domain (rest looked up from reference TRBV7-9 and TRBJ1-6): DTGVSQNPRHKITKRGQNVTFRCDPISEHNRLYWYRQTLGQGPEFLTYFQNEAQLEKSRLLSDRFSAERPKGSFSTLEIQRTEQGDSAMYLCASSPSDGDNSPLHFGNGTRLTVT.